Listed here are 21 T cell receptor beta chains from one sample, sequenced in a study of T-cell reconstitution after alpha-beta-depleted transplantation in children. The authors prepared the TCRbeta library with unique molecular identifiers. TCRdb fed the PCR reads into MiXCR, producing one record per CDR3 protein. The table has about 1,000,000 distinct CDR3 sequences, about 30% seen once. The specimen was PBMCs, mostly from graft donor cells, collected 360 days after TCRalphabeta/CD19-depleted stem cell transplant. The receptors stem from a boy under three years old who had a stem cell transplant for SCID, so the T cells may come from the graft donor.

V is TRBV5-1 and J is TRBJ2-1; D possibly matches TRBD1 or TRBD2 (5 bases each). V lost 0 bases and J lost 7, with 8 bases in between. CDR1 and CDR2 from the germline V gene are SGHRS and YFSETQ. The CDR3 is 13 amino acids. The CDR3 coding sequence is TGCGCCAGCAGCTTGGTTGGGACGAATGAGCAGTTCTTC. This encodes CASSLVGTNEQFF.

CDR3 protein: CASSQGQGPPNEQFF. Here the CDR3 DNA reads TGCGCCAGCAGCCAGGGACAGGGACCTCCCAATGAGCAGTTCTTC. V gene TRBV4-3 combines with J gene TRBJ2-1; 9 bases align to TRBD1. Unmatched junction bases numbered 6, after V lost 3 bases and J lost 6 bases. CDR3 size: 15 residues. Germline V gene sequence: CDR1 LGHNA, CDR2 YSLEER.

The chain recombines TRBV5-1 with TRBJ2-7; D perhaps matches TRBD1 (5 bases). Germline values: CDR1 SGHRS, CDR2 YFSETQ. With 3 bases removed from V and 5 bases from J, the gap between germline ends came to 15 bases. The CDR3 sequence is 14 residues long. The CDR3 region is CASSSAQGTHEQYF. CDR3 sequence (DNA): TGCGCCAGCAGCTCCGCCCAGGGTACCCACGAGCAGTACTTC.

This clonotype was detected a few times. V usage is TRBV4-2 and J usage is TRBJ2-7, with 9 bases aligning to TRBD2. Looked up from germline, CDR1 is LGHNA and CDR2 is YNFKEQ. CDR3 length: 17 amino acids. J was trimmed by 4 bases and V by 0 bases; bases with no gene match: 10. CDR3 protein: CASSQDILTSGLYEQYF. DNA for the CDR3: TGTGCCAGCAGCCAAGATATTTTAACTAGCGGGTTGTACGAGCAGTACTTC.

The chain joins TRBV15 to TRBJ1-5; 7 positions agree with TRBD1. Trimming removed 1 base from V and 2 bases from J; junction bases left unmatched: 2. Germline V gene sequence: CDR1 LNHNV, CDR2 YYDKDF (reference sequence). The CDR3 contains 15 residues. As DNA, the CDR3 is TGTGCCACCAGCAGAGTAGGACAGGGCAATCAGCCCCAGCATTTT. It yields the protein CATSRVGQGNQPQHF.

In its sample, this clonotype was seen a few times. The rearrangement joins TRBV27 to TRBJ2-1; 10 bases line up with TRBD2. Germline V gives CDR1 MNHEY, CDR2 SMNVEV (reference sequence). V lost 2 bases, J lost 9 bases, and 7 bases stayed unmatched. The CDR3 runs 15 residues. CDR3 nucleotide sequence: TGTGCCAGCAGTTTAGGAGCGGGGGGGCTTGGTGAGCAGTTCTTC. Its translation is CASSLGAGGLGEQFF.

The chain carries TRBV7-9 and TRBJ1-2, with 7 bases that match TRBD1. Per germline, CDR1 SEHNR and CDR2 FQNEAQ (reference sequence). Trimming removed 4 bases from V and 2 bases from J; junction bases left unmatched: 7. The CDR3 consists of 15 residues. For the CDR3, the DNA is TGTGCCAGCAGCTCAACAGGGGAGTGGAACTATGGCTACACCTTC. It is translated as CASSSTGEWNYGYTF.

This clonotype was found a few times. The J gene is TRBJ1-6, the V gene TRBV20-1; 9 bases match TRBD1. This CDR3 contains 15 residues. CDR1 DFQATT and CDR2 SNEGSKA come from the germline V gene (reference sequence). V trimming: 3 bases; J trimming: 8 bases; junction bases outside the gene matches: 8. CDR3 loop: CSASWFRDRDSPLHF. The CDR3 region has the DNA TGCAGTGCTAGCTGGTTCAGGGACAGGGATTCACCCCTCCACTTT.

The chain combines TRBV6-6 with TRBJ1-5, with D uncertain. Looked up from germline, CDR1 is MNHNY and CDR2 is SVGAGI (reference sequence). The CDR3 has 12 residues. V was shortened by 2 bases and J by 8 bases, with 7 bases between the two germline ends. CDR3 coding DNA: TGTGCCAGCAGTTACGTAATGGAGCCCCAGCATTTT. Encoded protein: CASSYVMEPQHF.

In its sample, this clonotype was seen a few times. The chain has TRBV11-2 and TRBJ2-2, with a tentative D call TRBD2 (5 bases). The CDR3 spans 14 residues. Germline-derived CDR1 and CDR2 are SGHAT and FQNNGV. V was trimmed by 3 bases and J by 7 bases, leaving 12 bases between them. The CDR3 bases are TGTGCCAGCAGCTTTAGAGGTGGAGGCGGGGAGCTGTTTTTT. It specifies CASSFRGGGGELFF.

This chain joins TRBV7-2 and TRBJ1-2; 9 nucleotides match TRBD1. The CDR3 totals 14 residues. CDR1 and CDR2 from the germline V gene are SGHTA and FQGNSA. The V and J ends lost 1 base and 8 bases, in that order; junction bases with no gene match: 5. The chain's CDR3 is CASSLVGQGGGYTF. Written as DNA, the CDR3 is TGTGCCAGCAGCTTAGTGGGACAGGGAGGGGGCTACACCTTC.

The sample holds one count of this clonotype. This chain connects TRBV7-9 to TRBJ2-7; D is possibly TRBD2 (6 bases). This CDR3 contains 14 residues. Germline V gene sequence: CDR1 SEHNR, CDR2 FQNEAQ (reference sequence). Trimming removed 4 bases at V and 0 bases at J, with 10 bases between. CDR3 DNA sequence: TGTGCCAGCAGCTCCTTGGGACTCTCCTACGAGCAGTACTTC. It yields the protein CASSSLGLSYEQYF.

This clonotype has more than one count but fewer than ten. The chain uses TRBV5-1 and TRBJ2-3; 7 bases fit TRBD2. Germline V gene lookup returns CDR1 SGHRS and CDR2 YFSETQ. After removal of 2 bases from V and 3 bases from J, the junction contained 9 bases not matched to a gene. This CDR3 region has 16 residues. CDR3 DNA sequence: TGCGCCAGCAGCTTAGAGCGGGACCCGATGACAGATACGCAGTATTTT. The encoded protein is CASSLERDPMTDTQYF.

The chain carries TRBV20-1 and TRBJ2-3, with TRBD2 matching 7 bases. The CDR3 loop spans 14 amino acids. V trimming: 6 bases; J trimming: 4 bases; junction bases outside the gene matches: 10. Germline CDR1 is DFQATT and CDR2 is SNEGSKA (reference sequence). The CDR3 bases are TGCAGTGCCTCTTGGGGGGGGGAAGCAGATACGCAGTATTTT. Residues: CSASWGGEADTQYF.

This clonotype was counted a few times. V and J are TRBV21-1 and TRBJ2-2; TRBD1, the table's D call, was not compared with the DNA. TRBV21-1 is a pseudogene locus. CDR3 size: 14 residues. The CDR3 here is CASSPTGGPGELFF. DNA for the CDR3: TGTGCCAGCAGCCCAACCGGGGGACCCGGGGAGCTGTTTTTT.

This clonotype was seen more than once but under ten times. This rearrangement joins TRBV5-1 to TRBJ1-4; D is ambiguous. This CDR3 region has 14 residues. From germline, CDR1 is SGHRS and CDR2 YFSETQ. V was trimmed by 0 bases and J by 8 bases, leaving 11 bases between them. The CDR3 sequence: CASSLEGGWEKLFF. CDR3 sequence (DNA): TGCGCCAGCAGCTTGGAAGGAGGCTGGGAAAAACTGTTTTTT.

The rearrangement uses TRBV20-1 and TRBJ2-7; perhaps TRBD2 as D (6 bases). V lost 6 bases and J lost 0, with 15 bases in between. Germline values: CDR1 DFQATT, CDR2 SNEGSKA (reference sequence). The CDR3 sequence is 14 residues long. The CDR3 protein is CSAVGTLVSYEQYF. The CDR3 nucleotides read TGCAGTGCCGTCGGGACTCTCGTCTCCTACGAGCAGTACTTC.

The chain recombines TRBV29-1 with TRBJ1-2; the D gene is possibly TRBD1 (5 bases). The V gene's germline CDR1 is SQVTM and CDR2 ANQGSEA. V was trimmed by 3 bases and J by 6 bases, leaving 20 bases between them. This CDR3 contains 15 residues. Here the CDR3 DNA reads TGCAGCGTTGATCTCCCCGCAGGGCTGCTAGATGGCTACACCTTC. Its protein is CSVDLPAGLLDGYTF.

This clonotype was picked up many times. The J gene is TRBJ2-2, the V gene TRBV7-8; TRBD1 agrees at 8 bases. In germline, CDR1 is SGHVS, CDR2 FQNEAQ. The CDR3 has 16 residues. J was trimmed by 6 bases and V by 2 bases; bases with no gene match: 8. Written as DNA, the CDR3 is TGTGCCAGCAGCTTATTGGACAGGGTTGTATCCGGGGAGCTGTTTTTT. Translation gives CASSLLDRVVSGELFF.

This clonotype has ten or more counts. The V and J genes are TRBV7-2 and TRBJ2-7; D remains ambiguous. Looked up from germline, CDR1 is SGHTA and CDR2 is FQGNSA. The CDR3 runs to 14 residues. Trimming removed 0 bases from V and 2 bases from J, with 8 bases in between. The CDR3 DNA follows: TGTGCCAGCAGCTTAGCGCTAGGCGCCTACGAGCAGTACTTC. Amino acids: CASSLALGAYEQYF.

CDR3 loop: CASSLDWAPLSTDTQYF. CDR3 nucleotides: TGTGCCAGCAGCTTAGATTGGGCTCCACTTAGCACAGATACGCAGTATTTT. This chain uses TRBV11-2 with TRBJ2-3; no reliable D call. Germline lookup yields CDR1 SGHAT and CDR2 FQNNGV. The CDR3 runs to 17 residues. V gave up 0 bases and J gave up 0 bases, with 13 bases separating them. The whole variable domain, filled in from reference TRBV11-2 and TRBJ2-3, reads EAGVAQSPRYKIIEKRQSVAFWCNPISGHATLYWYQQILGQGPKLLIQFQNNGVVDDSQLPKDRFSAERLKGVDSTLKIQPAKLEDSAVYLCASSLDWAPLSTDTQYFGPGTRLTVL.